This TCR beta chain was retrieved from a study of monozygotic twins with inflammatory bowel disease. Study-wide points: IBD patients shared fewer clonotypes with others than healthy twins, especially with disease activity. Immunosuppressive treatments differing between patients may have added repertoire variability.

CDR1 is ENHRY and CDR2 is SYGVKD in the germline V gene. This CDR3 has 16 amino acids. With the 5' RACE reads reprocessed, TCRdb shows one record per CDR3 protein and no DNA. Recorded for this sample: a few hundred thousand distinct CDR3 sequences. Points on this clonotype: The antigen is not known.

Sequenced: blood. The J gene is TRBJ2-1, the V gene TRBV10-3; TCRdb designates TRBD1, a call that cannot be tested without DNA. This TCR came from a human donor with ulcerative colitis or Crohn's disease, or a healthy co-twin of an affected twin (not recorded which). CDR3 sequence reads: CAISESPGASYNEQFF.